The 4 T cell receptor beta chains reported below all come from one sample, sequenced in a study of blood T cell repertoires in COVID-19 (dated by TCRdb to 2020 to 2021). The library was built by means of the immunoSEQ multiplex PCR assay. What TCRdb holds here is the immuneACCESS table cut down to in-frame rearrangements. Part of the clones is not present; checked against another copy, under half of the missing clones reflect an unresolved V gene, and the others are unexplained. The sample records 650,000 to 800,000 clones, 70% to 90% of which are singletons. The ten largest clones capture about 0.26% of the sample. Sequencing was performed on peripheral blood. All receptors derive from a young woman with acute or convalescent COVID-19.

This sequence joins TRBV9 and TRBJ1-2; 10 bases fit TRBD1. The trim removed 6 bases at V and 0 bases at J, leaving 5 bases unmatched. Per the germline V gene, CDR1 is SGDLS and CDR2 is YYNGEE. CDR3 length: 15 amino acids. The CDR3 protein is CASTRDRGANYGYTF. CDR3 nucleotide sequence: TGTGCCAGCACCCGGGACAGGGGAGCTAACTATGGCTACACCTTC.

The chain is built from TRBV27 and TRBJ1-1; D is possibly TRBD1 (6 bases). This CDR3 spans 15 amino acids. Per germline, CDR1 MNHEY and CDR2 SMNVEV (reference sequence). V was clipped by 6 bases and J by 6 bases, with 20 bases between them. The CDR3 spells CASRDSRGGVPEAFF. CDR3 nucleotide sequence: TGTGCCAGCAGGGACTCTCGAGGGGGTGTCCCTGAAGCTTTCTTT.

This chain links TRBV4-3 with TRBJ2-1; D is undetermined. The CDR3 is 15 amino acids. CDR1 LGHNA and CDR2 YSLEER come from the germline V gene. Trimming took 0 bases from V and 3 from J, leaving 9 bases between them. The CDR3 nucleotides are TGCGCCAGCAGCCAAGATCGAGGAGACTACAATGAGCAGTTCTTC. This codes for CASSQDRGDYNEQFF.

This sequence joins TRBV11-3 and TRBJ2-3; TRBD2 matches at 9 bases. The junction had 12 bases not matched to a gene; V was cut back by 5 bases and J by 15 bases. Germline CDR1 SGHNT, CDR2 YENEEA. The CDR3 sequence is 13 residues long. CDR3 protein: CASSPVAGGRDYF. DNA of the CDR3: TGTGCCAGCAGCCCCGTCGCGGGGGGGCGGGATTATTTT. Supplemented by reference TRBV11-3 and TRBJ2-3, the full variable domain reads EAGVVQSPRYKIIEKKQPVAFWCNPISGHNTLYWYLQNLGQGPELLIRYENEEAVDDSQLPKDRFSAERLKGVDSTLKIQPAELGDSAVYLCASSPVAGGRDYFGPGTRLTVL.